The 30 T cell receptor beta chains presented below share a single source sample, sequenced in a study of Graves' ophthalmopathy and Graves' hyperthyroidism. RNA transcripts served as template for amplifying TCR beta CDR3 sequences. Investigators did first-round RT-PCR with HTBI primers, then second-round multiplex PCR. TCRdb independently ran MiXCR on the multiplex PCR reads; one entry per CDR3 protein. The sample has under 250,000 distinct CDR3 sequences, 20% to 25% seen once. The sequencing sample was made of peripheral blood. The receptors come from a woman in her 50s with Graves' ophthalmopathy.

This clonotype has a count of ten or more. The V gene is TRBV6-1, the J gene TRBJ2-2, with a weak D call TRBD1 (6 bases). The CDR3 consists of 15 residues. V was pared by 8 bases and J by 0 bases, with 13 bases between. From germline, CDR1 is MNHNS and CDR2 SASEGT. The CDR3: CASGATGTNTGELFF. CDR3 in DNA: TGTGCCAGCGGTGCTACAGGGACGAACACCGGGGAGCTGTTTTTT.

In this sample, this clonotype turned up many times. CDR3 residues: CASSLVGTHSGNTIYF. As DNA, the CDR3 is TGTGCCAGCAGTTTAGTTGGGACACACTCTGGAAACACCATATATTTT. The chain employs TRBV27 and TRBJ1-3; TRBD1 is a possible D gene (6 bases). V lost 2 bases to trimming and J lost 0 bases, with 11 bases between them. Germline lookup yields CDR1 MNHEY and CDR2 SMNVEV (reference sequence). The CDR3 extends over 16 amino acids.

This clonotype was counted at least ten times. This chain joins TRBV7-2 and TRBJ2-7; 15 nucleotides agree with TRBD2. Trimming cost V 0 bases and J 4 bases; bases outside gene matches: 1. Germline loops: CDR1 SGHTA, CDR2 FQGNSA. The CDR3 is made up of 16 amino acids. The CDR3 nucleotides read TGTGCCAGCAGCTTAGCCGGGACTAGCGGGAGGTACGAGCAGTACTTC. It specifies CASSLAGTSGRYEQYF.

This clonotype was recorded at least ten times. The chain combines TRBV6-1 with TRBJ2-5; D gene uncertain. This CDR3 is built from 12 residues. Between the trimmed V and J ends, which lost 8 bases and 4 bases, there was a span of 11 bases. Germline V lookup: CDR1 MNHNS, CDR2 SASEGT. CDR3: CASSRSSETQYF. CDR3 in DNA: TGTGCCAGCTCAAGGTCGTCAGAGACCCAGTACTTC.

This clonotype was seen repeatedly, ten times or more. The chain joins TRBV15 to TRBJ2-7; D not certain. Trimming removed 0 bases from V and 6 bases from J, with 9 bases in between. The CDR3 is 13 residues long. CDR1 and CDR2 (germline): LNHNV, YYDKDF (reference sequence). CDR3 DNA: TGTGCCACCAGCAGAGATCTTTCTGGCGAGCAGTACTTC. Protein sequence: CATSRDLSGEQYF.

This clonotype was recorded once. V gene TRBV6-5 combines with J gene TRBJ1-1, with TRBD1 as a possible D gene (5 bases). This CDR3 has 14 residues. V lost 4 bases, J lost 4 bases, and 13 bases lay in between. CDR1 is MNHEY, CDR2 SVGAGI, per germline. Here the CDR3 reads CASSWRGRGTEAFF. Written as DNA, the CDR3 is TGTGCCAGCAGTTGGCGGGGGAGGGGCACTGAAGCTTTCTTT.

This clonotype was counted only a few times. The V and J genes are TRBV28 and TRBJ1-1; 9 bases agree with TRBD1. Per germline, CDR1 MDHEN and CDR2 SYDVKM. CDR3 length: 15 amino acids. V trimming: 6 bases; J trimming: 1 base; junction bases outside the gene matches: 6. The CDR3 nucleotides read TGTGCCAGCAGCAGACAGGGGGGGGGGAACACTGAAGCTTTCTTT. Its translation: CASSRQGGGNTEAFF.

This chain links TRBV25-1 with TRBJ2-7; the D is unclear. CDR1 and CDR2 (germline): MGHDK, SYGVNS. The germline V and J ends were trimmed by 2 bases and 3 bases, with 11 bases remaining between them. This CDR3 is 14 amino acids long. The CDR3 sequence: CASSEGQGDYEQYF. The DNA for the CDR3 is TGTGCCAGCAGTGAAGGCCAAGGAGACTACGAGCAGTACTTC.

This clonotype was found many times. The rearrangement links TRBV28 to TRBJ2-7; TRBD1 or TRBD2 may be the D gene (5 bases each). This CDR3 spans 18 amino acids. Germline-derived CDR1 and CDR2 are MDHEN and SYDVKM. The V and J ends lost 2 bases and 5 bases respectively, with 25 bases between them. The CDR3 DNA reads TGTGCCAGCAGTTTAATGGGGACGATCACTCCCAGGAAAAACGAGCAGTACTTC. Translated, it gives CASSLMGTITPRKNEQYF. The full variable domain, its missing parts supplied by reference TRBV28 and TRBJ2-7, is DVKVTQSSRYLVKRTGEKVFLECVQDMDHENMFWYRQDPGLGLRLIYFSYDVKMKEKGDIPEGYSVSREKKERFSLILESASTNQTSMYLCASSLMGTITPRKNEQYFGPGTRLTVT.

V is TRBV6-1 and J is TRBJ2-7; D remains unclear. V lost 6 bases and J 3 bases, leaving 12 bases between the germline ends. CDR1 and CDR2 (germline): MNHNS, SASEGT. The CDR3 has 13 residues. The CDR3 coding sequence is TGTGCCAGCAGGACGACACATATCTACGAGCAGTACTTC. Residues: CASRTTHIYEQYF.

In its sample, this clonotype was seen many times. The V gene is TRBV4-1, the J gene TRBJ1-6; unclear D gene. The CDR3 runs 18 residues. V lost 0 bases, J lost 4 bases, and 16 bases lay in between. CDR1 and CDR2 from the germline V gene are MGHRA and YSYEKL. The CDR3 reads CASSQDFPAGLYNSPLHF. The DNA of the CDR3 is TGCGCCAGCAGCCAAGATTTTCCGGCTGGGTTGTATAATTCACCCCTCCACTTT.

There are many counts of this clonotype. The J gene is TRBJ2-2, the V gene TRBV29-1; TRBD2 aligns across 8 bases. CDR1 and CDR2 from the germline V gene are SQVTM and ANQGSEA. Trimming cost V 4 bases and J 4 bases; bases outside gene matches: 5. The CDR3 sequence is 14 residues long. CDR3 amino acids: CSVGTGGGTGELFF. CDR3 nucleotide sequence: TGCAGCGTTGGAACGGGAGGGGGCACCGGGGAGCTGTTTTTT.

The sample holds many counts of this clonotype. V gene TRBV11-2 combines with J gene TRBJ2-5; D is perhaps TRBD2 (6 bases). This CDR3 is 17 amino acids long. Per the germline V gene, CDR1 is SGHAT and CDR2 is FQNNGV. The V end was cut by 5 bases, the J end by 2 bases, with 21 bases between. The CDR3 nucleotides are TGTGCCAGCAGCAAAGACGGGCGGGGACGGACTCAAGAGACCCAGTACTTC. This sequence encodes CASSKDGRGRTQETQYF.

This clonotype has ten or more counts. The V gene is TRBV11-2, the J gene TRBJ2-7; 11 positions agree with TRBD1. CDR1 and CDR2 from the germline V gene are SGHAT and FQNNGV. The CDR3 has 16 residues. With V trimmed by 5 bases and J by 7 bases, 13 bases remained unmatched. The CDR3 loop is CASSHLRDRGYREQYF. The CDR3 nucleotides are TGTGCCAGCAGCCACCTTCGGGACAGGGGGTATCGGGAGCAGTACTTC.

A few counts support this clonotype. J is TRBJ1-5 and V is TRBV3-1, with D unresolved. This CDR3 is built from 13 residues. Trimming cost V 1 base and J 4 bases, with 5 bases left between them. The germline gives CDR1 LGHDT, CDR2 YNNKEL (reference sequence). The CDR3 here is CASSQVPNQPQHF. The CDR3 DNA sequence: TGTGCCAGCAGCCAAGTCCCTAATCAGCCCCAGCATTTT.

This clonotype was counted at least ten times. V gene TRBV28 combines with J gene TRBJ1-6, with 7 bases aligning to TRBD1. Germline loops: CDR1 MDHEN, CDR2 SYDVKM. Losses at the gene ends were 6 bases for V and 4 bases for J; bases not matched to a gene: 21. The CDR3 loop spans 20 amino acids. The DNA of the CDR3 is TGTGCCAGCAGAGGGTCCCAGCAGTTTATTTCGGGACAGTATAATTCACCCCTCCACTTT. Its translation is CASRGSQQFISGQYNSPLHF. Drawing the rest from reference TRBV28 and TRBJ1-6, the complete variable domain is DVKVTQSSRYLVKRTGEKVFLECVQDMDHENMFWYRQDPGLGLRLIYFSYDVKMKEKGDIPEGYSVSREKKERFSLILESASTNQTSMYLCASRGSQQFISGQYNSPLHFGNGTRLTVT.

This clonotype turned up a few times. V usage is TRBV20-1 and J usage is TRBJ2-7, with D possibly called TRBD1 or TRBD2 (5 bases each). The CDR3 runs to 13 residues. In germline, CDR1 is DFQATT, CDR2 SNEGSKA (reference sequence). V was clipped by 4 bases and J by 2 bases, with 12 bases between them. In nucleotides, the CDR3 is TGCAGTGCTACAAGGGACGGAACCTACGAGCAGTACTTC. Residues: CSATRDGTYEQYF.

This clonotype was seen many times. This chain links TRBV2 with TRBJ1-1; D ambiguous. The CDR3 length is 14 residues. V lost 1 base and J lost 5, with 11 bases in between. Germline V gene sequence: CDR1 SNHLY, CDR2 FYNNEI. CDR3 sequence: CASSEVGLGTEAFF. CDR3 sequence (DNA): TGTGCCAGCAGTGAAGTAGGACTCGGGACTGAAGCTTTCTTT.

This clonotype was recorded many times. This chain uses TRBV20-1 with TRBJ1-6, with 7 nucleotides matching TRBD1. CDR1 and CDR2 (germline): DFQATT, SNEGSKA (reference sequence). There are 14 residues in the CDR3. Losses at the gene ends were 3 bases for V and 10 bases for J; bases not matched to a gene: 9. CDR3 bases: TGCAGTGCTAGGTCGGGACAGTCCCTATCACCCCTCCACTTT. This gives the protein CSARSGQSLSPLHF.

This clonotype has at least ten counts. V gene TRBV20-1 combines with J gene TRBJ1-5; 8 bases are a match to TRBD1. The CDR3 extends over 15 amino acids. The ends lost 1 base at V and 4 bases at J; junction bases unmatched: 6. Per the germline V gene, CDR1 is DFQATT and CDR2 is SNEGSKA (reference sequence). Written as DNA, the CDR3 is TGCAGTGCTAGAGGTGGACAGGGCGCGAATCAGCCCCAGCATTTT. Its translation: CSARGGQGANQPQHF.

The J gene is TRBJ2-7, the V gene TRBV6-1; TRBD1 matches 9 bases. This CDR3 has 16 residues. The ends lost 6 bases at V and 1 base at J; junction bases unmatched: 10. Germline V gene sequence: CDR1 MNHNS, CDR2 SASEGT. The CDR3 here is CASRLGTGKTSYEQYF. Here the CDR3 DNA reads TGTGCCAGCAGGCTCGGGACAGGGAAGACATCCTACGAGCAGTACTTC.

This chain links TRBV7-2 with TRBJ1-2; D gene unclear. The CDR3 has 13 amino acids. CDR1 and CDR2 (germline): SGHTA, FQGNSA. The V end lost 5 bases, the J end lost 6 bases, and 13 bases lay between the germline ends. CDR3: CASSLRGFDGYTF. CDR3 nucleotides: TGTGCCAGCAGCCTCCGGGGTTTCGATGGCTACACCTTC. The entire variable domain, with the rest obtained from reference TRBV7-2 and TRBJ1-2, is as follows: GAGVSQSPSNKVTEKGKDVELRCDPISGHTALYWYRQSLGQGLEFLIYFQGNSAPDKSGLPSDRFSAERTGGSVSTLTIQRTQQEDSAVYLCASSLRGFDGYTFGSGTRLTVV.

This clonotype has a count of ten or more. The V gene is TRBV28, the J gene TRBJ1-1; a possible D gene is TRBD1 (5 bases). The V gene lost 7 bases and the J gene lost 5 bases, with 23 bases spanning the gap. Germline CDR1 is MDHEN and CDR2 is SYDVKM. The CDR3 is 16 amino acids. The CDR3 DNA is TGTGCCAGCAACGCCGGTGGGGGGACGAAATTTACTGAAGCTTTCTTT. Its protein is CASNAGGGTKFTEAFF.

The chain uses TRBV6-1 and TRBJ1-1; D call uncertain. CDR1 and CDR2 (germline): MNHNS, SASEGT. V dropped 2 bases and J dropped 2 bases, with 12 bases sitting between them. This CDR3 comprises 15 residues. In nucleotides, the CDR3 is TGTGCCAGCAGTGAACCTACGAGAAGAAACACTGAAGCTTTCTTT. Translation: CASSEPTRRNTEAFF.

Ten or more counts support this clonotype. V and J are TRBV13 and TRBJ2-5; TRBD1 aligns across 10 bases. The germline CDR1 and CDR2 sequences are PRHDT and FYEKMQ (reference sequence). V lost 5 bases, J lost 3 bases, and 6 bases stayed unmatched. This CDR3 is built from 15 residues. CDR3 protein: CASSLSGQGEETQYF. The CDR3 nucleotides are TGTGCCAGCAGCCTAAGTGGACAGGGGGAAGAGACCCAGTACTTC.

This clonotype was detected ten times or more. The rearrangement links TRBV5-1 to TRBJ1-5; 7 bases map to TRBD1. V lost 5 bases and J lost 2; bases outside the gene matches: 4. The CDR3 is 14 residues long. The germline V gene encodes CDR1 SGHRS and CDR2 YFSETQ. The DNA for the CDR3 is TGCGCCAGCAGGCCCCAGGGGGGCAATCAGCCCCAGCATTTT. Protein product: CASRPQGGNQPQHF.

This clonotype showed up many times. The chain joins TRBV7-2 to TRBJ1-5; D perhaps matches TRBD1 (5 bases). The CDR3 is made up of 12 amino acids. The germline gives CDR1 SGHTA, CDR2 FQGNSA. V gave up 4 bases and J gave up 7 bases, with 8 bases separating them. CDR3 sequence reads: CASSYPGQPQHF. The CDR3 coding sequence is TGTGCCAGCAGCTATCCAGGGCAGCCCCAGCATTTT.

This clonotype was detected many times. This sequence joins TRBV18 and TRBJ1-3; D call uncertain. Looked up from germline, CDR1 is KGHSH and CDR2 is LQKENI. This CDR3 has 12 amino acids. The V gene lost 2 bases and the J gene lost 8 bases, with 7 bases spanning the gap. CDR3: CASSPDMDTIYF. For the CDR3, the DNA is TGTGCCAGCTCACCAGACATGGACACCATATATTTT.

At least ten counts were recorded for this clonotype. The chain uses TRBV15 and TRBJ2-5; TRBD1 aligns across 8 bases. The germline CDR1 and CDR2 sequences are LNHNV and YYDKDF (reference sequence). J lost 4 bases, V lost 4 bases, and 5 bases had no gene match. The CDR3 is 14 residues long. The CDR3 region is CATSIRDRGETQYF. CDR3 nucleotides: TGTGCCACCAGCATCCGAGACAGGGGAGAGACCCAGTACTTC. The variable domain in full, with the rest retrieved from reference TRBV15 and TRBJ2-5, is DAMVIQNPRYQVTQFGKPVTLSCSQTLNHNVMYWYQQKSSQAPKLLFHYYDKDFNNEADTPDNFQSRRPNTSFCFLDIRSPGLGDTAMYLCATSIRDRGETQYFGPGTRLLVL.

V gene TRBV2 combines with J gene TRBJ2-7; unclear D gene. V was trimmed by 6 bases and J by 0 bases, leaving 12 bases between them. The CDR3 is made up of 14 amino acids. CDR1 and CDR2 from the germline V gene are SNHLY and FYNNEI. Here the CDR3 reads CASRRTLYSYEQYF. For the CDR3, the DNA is TGTGCCAGCAGGAGGACCCTATACTCCTACGAGCAGTACTTC.